This TCR beta chain was sequenced during a study of blood T cells in healthy people across ages. Primers used in a second PCR of about 7 to 12 cycles were a sample-barcoded 5' primer and a J-beta primer mix. One entry per CDR3 protein results from TCRdb running MiXCR on the 5' RACE reads. The repertoire has around 800,000 distinct CDR3 sequences, 55% to 65% of them found once; the top ten carry approximately 30%. Germline V gene sequence: CDR1 MNHEY, CDR2 SMNVEV (reference sequence). V shed 6 bases, J shed 2 bases, and the junction held 11 bases outside the gene matches. The CDR3 has 16 amino acids. Overall study findings and caveats: Since the PBMCs were unsorted, naive and antigen-experienced cells could not be conclusively compared. Lack of knowledge of donor CMV status possibly confounded expanded clonotype changes.

To note about this clonotype: Its antigen is currently unknown.

The sequence came from a man aged 30-40 years in good health. V usage is TRBV27 and J usage is TRBJ2-5, with 8 bases identical to TRBD2. What was sequenced was blood. CDR3 region: CASRFITGGRQETQYF. The CDR3 nucleotides read TGTGCCAGCAGGTTCATAACGGGGGGGCGACAAGAGACCCAGTACTTC.